These T cell receptor beta chains were read from a single sample in a study of blood T cell repertoires in COVID-19. Libraries were prepared by immunoSEQ multiplex PCR; TCRdb keeps only in-frame clonotypes and omits some of them. The repertoire includes about 250,000 clones, about 68% of them detected once, and approximately 3.2% sits in the top ten. Source material: peripheral blood. The receptor source for this set is a woman older than 75 with acute or convalescent COVID-19. CDR3s include the opening cysteine and the closing phenylalanine or tryptophan. A D gene is named only where the DNA matches it firmly. Clone size is not always given. Where it is, it says once, few, many or a class for expanded clones.

CDR3,DNA,J,V,length,D,size
CASSPPGGRNSPLHF,TGTGCCAGCTCACCACCAGGAGGGCGCAATTCACCCCTCCACTTT,TRBJ1-6,TRBV18,15,-,-
CASSIEGRQNHYGYTF,TGTGCCAGTAGTATTGAGGGCCGCCAGAATCACTATGGCTACACCTTC,TRBJ1-2,TRBV19,16,-,-
CASSLGGLFRPEAFF,TGCGCCAGCAGCTTGGGCGGCTTATTCCGTCCTGAAGCTTTCTTT,TRBJ1-1,TRBV5-1,15,-,-
CATSDSGANQPQHF,TGTGCCACCAGTGATTCCGGAGCTAATCAGCCCCAGCATTTT,TRBJ1-5,TRBV24-1,14,-,-
CASSELAGVGSRETQYF,TGTGCCAGCAGTGAACTAGCGGGAGTGGGGAGTCGAGAGACCCAGTACTTC,TRBJ2-5,TRBV2,17,TRBD2,few
CASSERRGGMEFF,TGTGCCAGCAGTGAGAGGCGGGGGGGCATGGAGTTCTTC,TRBJ2-1,TRBV6-1,13,TRBD2,once
CASRAWDSVKETQYF,TGTGCCAGCAGAGCATGGGACAGCGTAAAAGAGACCCAGTACTTC,TRBJ2-5,TRBV7-9,15,TRBD1,-
CASSQEGSGGAFAQYF,TGTGCCAGCAGCCAAGAAGGTAGCGGGGGGGCGTTCGCGCAGTATTTT,TRBJ2-3,TRBV14,16,TRBD2,-
CASSLVWSRELKELFF,TGTGCCAGCAGCTTAGTTTGGAGTCGGGAGCTTAAAGAACTGTTTTTT,TRBJ1-4,TRBV13,16,-,-
CASSQDGLTSDNEQFF,TGCGCCAGCAGCCAAGACGGACTAACCAGCGACAATGAGCAGTTCTTC,TRBJ2-1,TRBV4-1,16,-,few
CASRGTANNQPQHF,TGTGCCAGCAGGGGGACAGCCAACAATCAGCCCCAGCATTTT,TRBJ1-5,TRBV2,14,TRBD1,-
CASSLALAGGPSKEQYF,TGTGCCAGCAGCTTAGCCCTAGCGGGAGGGCCATCGAAAGAGCAGTACTTC,TRBJ2-7,TRBV11-2,17,TRBD2,few
CASSRSGTMNTEAFF,TGTGCCAGCAGTAGATCCGGGACAATGAACACTGAAGCTTTCTTT,TRBJ1-1,TRBV6-5,15,-,-
CASSQPLRGTYEQYF,TGTGCCAGCAGCCAACCACTCAGGGGGACCTACGAGCAGTACTTC,TRBJ2-7,TRBV11-2,15,TRBD1,-
CAMYGGDSTDTQYF,TGTGCCATGTATGGCGGGGACAGCACAGATACGCAGTATTTT,TRBJ2-3,TRBV2,14,-,few
CASSVWDRGTGANVLTF,TGTGCCAGCAGCGTATGGGACAGGGGGACTGGGGCCAACGTCCTGACTTTC,TRBJ2-6,TRBV9,17,TRBD1,-
CASSLLGPNSPLHF,TGTGCCAGCAGCTTACTGGGCCCAAATTCACCCCTCCACTTT,TRBJ1-6,TRBV7-2,14,-,-
CSVEVGGPGGDTQYF,TGCAGCGTTGAAGTCGGAGGGCCAGGGGGAGATACGCAGTATTTT,TRBJ2-3,TRBV29-1,15,-,-
CASSQPKVGETQYF,TGTGCCAGCAGCCAACCCAAGGTCGGGGAGACCCAGTACTTC,TRBJ2-5,TRBV14,14,-,-
CAISGQGGFYGYTF,TGTGCCATCAGTGGACAGGGTGGTTTCTATGGCTACACCTTC,TRBJ1-2,TRBV10-3,14,TRBD1,-
CASSQRLNIQYF,TGTGCCAGCAGCCAGAGACTTAACATTCAGTACTTC,TRBJ2-4,TRBV14,12,-,-
CASSPPGGQANTEAFF,TGTGCCAGCTCACCACCGGGGGGGCAGGCGAACACTGAAGCTTTCTTT,TRBJ1-1,TRBV18,16,-,few
CSASWGVGTGGRLRNYTF,TGCAGTGCTAGTTGGGGAGTCGGGACAGGGGGCCGCCTGCGTAACTACACCTTC,TRBJ1-2,TRBV20-1,18,TRBD1,-
CASSQPTGGRDIQYF,TGTGCCAGCTCACAACCGACAGGGGGAAGGGACATTCAGTACTTC,TRBJ2-4,TRBV18,15,TRBD1,few
CASSFIGPLEGPSSGNTIYF,TGTGCCAGCAGCTTTATCGGGCCTTTGGAGGGCCCAAGCTCTGGAAACACCATATATTTT,TRBJ1-3,TRBV13,20,-,-
CASAASGGAGADTQYF,TGCGCCAGCGCGGCTAGCGGGGGGGCCGGGGCAGATACGCAGTATTTT,TRBJ2-3,TRBV5-1,16,TRBD2,-
CASSQSSGVKETQYF,TGCGCCAGCAGCCAATCTAGCGGAGTTAAAGAGACCCAGTACTTC,TRBJ2-5,TRBV4-1,15,TRBD2,few
CASSPQGAPTDTQYF,TGTGCCAGCAGTCCCCAGGGGGCGCCCACAGATACGCAGTATTTT,TRBJ2-3,TRBV6-5,15,TRBD1,once
CASSPGGWATDTQYF,TGTGCCAGCAGCCCAGGGGGATGGGCCACAGATACGCAGTATTTT,TRBJ2-3,TRBV5-4,15,TRBD1,-
CASSYGLAGGGEQFF,TGTGCCAGCAGTTACGGGTTAGCGGGGGGAGGTGAGCAGTTCTTC,TRBJ2-1,TRBV6-5,15,TRBD2,few
CASSQDWGQRFGQFF,TGCGCCAGCAGCCAAGATTGGGGACAGAGGTTTGGGCAGTTCTTC,TRBJ2-1,TRBV4-3,15,TRBD1,-
CASSRSNSNSPLHF,TGTGCCAGCAGCCGCAGCAATAGCAATTCACCCCTCCACTTT,TRBJ1-6,TRBV7-2,14,-,few